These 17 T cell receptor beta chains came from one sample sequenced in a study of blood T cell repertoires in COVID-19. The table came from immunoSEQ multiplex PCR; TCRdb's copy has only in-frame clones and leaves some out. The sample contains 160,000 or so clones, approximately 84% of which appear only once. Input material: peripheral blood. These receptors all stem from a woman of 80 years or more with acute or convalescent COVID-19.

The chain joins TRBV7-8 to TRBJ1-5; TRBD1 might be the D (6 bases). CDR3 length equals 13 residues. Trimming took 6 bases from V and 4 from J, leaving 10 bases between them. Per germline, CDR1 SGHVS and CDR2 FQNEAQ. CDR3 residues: CASRPQGNQPQHF. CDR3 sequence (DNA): TGTGCCAGCAGGCCACAGGGAAATCAGCCCCAGCATTTT.

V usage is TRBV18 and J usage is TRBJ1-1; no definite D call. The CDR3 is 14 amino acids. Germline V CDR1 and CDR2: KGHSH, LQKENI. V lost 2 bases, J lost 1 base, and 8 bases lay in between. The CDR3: CASSPGGQNTEAFF. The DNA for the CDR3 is TGTGCCAGCTCACCAGGCGGGCAGAACACTGAAGCTTTCTTT.

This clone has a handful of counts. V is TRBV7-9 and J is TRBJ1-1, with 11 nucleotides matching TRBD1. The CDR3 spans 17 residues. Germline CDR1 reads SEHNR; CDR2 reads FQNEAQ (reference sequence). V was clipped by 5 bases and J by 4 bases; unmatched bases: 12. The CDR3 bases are TGTGCCAGCAGCAGGGGGACAGGGGGAAGTCTAAGCACTGAAGCTTTCTTT. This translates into CASSRGTGGSLSTEAFF.

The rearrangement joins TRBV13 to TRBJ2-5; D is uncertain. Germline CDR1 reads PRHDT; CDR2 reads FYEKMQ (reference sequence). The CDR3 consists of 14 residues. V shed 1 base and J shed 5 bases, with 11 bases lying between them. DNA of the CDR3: TGTGCCAGCAGCTTAGATCTGTCCGGGGAGACCCAGTACTTC. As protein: CASSLDLSGETQYF.

Written as DNA, the CDR3 is TGTGCCAGCAGCAAAGGTTCCCTATGGGAGACCCAGTACTTC. It codes for CASSKGSLWETQYF. The V gene is TRBV21-1, the J gene TRBJ2-5; TRBD2, the table's D call, was not compared with the DNA. TRBV21-1 is a listed pseudogene. The CDR3 loop spans 14 amino acids.

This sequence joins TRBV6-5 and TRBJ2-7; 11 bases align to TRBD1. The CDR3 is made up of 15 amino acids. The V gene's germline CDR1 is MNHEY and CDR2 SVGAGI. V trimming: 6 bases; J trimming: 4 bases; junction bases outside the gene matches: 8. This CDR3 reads CASRRGQGAMYEQYF. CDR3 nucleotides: TGTGCCAGCAGACGCGGACAGGGGGCGATGTACGAGCAGTACTTC.

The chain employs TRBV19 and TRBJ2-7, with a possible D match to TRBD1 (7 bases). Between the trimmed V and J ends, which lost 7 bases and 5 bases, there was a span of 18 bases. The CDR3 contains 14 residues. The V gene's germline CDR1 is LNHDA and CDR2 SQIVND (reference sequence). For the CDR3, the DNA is TGTGCCAGTAACCCCCGGCAGGGGGGAAACGAGCAGTACTTC. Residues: CASNPRQGGNEQYF.

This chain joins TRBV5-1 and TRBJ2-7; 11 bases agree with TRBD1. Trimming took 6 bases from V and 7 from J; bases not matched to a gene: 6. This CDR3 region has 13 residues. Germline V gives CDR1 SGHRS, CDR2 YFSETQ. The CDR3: CASTRDRGGEQYF. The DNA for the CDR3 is TGCGCCAGCACCCGGGACAGGGGGGGGGAGCAGTACTTC.

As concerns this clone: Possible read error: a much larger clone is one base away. Written as DNA, the CDR3 is TGTGCCAGCAGTAGACAGGGGAGCTCCTACAATGAGCAGTTCTTC. Amino acids: CASSRQGSSYNEQFF. This chain links TRBV2 with TRBJ2-1; 8 bases match TRBD1. Trimming cost V 5 bases and J 0 bases; bases outside gene matches: 3. CDR1 and CDR2 (germline): SNHLY, FYNNEI. This CDR3 has 15 residues. Full variable domain (missing parts from reference TRBV2 and TRBJ2-1): EPEVTQTPSHQVTQMGQEVILRCVPISNHLYFYWYRQILGQKVEFLVSFYNNEISEKSEIFDDQFSVERPDGSNFTLKIRSTKLEDSAMYFCASSRQGSSYNEQFFGPGTRLTVL.

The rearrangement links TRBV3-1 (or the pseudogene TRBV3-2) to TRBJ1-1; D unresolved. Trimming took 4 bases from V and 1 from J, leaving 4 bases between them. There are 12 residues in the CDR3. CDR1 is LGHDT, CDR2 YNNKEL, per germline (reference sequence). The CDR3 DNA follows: TGTGCCAGCAGCCTAGCGAACACTGAAGCTTTCTTT. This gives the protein CASSLANTEAFF.

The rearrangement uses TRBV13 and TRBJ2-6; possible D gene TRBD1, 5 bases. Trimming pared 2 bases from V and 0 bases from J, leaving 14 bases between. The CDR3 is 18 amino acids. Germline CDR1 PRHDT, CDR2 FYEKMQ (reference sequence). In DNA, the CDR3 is TGTGCCAGCAGCTTAAGCCAGGGTATAGCCTCTGGGGCCAACGTCCTGACTTTC. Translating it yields CASSLSQGIASGANVLTF.

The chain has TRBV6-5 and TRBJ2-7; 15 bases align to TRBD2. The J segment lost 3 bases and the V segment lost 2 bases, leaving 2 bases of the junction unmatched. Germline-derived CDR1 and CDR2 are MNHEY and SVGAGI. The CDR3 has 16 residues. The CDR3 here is CASSYGTSGGYYEQYF. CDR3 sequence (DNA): TGTGCCAGCAGTTACGGGACTAGCGGGGGGTACTACGAGCAGTACTTC.

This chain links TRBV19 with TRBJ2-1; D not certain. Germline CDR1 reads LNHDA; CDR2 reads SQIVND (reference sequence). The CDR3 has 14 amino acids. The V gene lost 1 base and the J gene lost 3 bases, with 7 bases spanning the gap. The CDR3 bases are TGTGCCAGTAGTATAGGGTTGAGCTACAATGAGCAGTTCTTC. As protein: CASSIGLSYNEQFF.

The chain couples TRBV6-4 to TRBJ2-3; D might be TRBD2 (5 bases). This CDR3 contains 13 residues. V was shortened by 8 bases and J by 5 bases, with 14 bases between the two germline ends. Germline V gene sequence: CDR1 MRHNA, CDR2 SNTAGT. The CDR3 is CASLRGRGDTQYF. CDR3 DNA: TGTGCCAGCCTAAGAGGGCGAGGAGATACGCAGTATTTT.

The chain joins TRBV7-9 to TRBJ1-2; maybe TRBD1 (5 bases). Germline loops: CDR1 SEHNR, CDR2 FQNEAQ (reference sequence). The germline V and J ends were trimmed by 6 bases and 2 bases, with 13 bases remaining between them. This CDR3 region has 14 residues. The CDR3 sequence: CASSQAGRNYGYTF. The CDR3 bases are TGTGCCAGCAGTCAAGCGGGACGGAACTATGGCTACACCTTC.

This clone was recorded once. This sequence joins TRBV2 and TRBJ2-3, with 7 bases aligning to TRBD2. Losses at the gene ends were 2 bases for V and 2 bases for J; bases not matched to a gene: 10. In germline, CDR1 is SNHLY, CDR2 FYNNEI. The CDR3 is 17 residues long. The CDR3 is CASSERLADAITDTQYF. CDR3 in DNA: TGTGCCAGCAGTGAAAGGCTAGCGGACGCAATCACAGATACGCAGTATTTT.

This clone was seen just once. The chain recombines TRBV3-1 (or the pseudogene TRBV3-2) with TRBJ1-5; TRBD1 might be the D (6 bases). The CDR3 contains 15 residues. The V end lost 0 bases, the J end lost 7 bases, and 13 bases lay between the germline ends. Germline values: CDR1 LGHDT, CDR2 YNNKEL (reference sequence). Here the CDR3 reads CASSQDPAGEQPQHF. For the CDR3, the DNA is TGTGCCAGCAGCCAAGATCCGGCAGGGGAACAGCCCCAGCATTTT.